This TCR beta chain was sequenced during a study of T cell responses to AZD1222 COVID-19 vaccine. Study outcomes and limitations: Possibly, clonal diversity was underestimated; donors were largely white British and included more females. No repertoire was sampled before or during the peak T cell response, only after it. With dominance at 160-218 and 743-854, vaccine-associated CD4 TCRs spanned spike.

Regarding this clone: What it recognizes is unknown.

Assay used: immunoSEQ multiplex PCR; TCRdb lists only in-frame clones, some missing. The data hold 75,000 to 100,000 clones, with roughly nine tenths observed a single time. Deletions cut 3 bases from V and 2 bases from J, with 13 bases between. The V gene's germline CDR1 is DFQATT and CDR2 SNEGSKA (reference sequence). This CDR3 is 14 amino acids long. This sample comprised peripheral blood, obtained on day 0 of AZD1222 vaccination. This TCR came from an adult in good health. This chain joins TRBV20-1 and TRBJ1-1; D is uncertain. The CDR3 region is CSASAGRVNTEAFF. CDR3 sequence (DNA): TGCAGTGCTAGTGCCGGGCGAGTAAACACTGAAGCTTTCTTT.